This T cell receptor (beta chain) was documented in a study of technical replicates of blood from several donors. Sequencing used immunoSEQ multiplex PCR; TCRdb keeps in-frame clones, though not all of them. Found here are around 76,000 clones, approximately 98% of them singletons; the top ten hold 0.22%. Trimming removed 3 bases at V and 8 bases at J, with 13 bases between. This CDR3 region has 13 residues. CDR1 and CDR2 from the germline V gene are LNHDA and SQIVND (reference sequence). The TCR was taken from a human donor in good health. The chain couples TRBV19 to TRBJ1-2, with a possible D match to TRBD1 (5 bases). The specimen was T cells isolated from PBMCs. CDR3 nucleotide sequence: TGTGCCAGTAGTATTGGGCAGGGTCAGGGCTACACCTTC. Amino acid sequence: CASSIGQGQGYTF.